A single sample is the source of the 6 T cell receptor beta chains below, sequenced in a study of T-cell reconstitution after alpha-beta-depleted transplantation in children. Preparation of the TCRbeta library was carried out with unique molecular identifiers. A single record per CDR3 protein comes from TCRdb applying MiXCR to the PCR reads. The table records 450,000 to 600,000 distinct CDR3 sequences, about an eighth of them present only once. Sequencing was performed on PBMCs, mostly from graft donor cells, taken 360 days after TCRalphabeta/CD19-depleted stem cell transplant. These receptors originate from a male patient younger than 18 who had a stem cell transplant for acute myeloid leukemia, so the T cells may come from the graft donor.

The J gene is TRBJ2-3, the V gene TRBV29-1; D is tentatively TRBD1 or TRBD2 (5 bases each). The CDR3 is 13 residues long. Deletions cut 6 bases from V and 6 bases from J, with 16 bases between. Germline V gives CDR1 SQVTM, CDR2 ANQGSEA. The CDR3 sequence: CSVRDGRRDTQYF. Here the CDR3 DNA reads TGCAGCGTACGGGACGGCCGCCGGGATACGCAGTATTTT.

The chain employs TRBV29-1 and TRBJ2-7, with 8 positions matching TRBD2. Germline V CDR1 and CDR2: SQVTM, ANQGSEA. CDR3 size: 12 residues. J gave up 3 bases and V 8 bases, and 6 bases lay outside the gene matches. DNA of the CDR3: TGCAGCTTCTCCGGGACTAGCTACGAGCAGTACTTC. Protein: CSFSGTSYEQYF.

The genes are TRBV11-1 and TRBJ2-3; the D is unclear. Trimming removed 0 bases from V and 0 bases from J, with 7 bases in between. CDR3 size: 15 residues. CDR1 and CDR2 from the germline V gene are SGHAT and FQDESV (reference sequence). This CDR3 is CASSLALPSTDTQYF. The DNA of the CDR3 is TGTGCCAGCAGCTTAGCGCTCCCTAGCACAGATACGCAGTATTTT.

This clonotype turned up a few times. The J gene is TRBJ2-5, the V gene TRBV20-1, with 7 bases aligning to TRBD1. Germline CDR1 is DFQATT and CDR2 is SNEGSKA (reference sequence). This CDR3 spans 13 amino acids. The ends lost 5 bases at V and 3 bases at J; junction bases unmatched: 6. CDR3 nucleotide sequence: TGCAGTGCTGTCCAGGGGGATAAAGAGACCCAGTACTTC. It translates to CSAVQGDKETQYF.

The chain couples TRBV7-9 to TRBJ2-6; maybe TRBD1 (5 bases). The V and J ends lost 2 bases and 2 bases respectively, with 7 bases between them. Per the germline V gene, CDR1 is SEHNR and CDR2 is FQNEAQ (reference sequence). This CDR3 spans 15 amino acids. The CDR3 sequence is CASSLTGAGANVLTF. The DNA for the CDR3 is TGTGCCAGCAGCTTAACAGGTGCTGGGGCCAACGTCCTGACTTTC.

This clonotype was observed a handful of times. V usage is TRBV28 and J usage is TRBJ2-1; D possibly corresponds to TRBD2 (7 bases). V shed 5 bases and J shed 7 bases, with 21 bases lying between them. The CDR3 is 16 amino acids. Germline V gene sequence: CDR1 MDHEN, CDR2 SYDVKM. For the CDR3, the DNA is TGTGCCAGCAGTCTTCTAGGGGGGAGGGCCGGAAATGAGCAGTTCTTC. Amino acids: CASSLLGGRAGNEQFF.